A single T cell receptor (beta chain) is shown here with its context. What it binds is unknown. This CDR3 contains 16 residues. Per germline, CDR1 LNHNV and CDR2 YYDKDF (reference sequence). V lost 1 base and J lost 0, with 12 bases in between. This record belongs to a study of cytomegalovirus exposure and HLA in healthy donors. Overall study findings and caveats: According to the study, roughly 160 TCR beta chains were cytomegalovirus-associated. Follow-up analysis later connected one missense variant in DCLRE1C with trimming of TCR beta V- and J-genes. Across all donors, roughly uniform sequencing depth was an assumption of the presence/absence analyses. Indistinguishable V segments such as TRBV6-2 and TRBV6-3 were excluded.

The PCR contained 60 Vbeta and 13 Jbeta primers. The protocol was immunoSEQ multiplex PCR, while the TCRdb copy is restricted to in-frame clones and leaves out a portion. Seen here are some 150,000 clones, approximately 80% observed once, and the top ten hold about 5.6%. Sequencing was performed on PBMCs. The receptor comes from a man younger than 45 in good health and CMV-seropositive. The V and J genes are TRBV15 and TRBJ1-1, with D possibly TRBD1 on 5 matching bases. CDR3 amino acids: CATSRGIGGLNTEAFF. CDR3 nucleotide sequence: TGTGCCACCAGCAGAGGAATCGGGGGGTTGAACACTGAAGCTTTCTTT.